One and the same sample provided the 12 T cell receptor beta chains below, sequenced in a study of T cells in women clearing cervical HPV infection. Clones were sequenced by immunoSEQ multiplex PCR, and TCRdb holds only the in-frame ones, with some missing. This listing includes 40,000 or so clones. The sequenced material came from blood buffy coat. These receptors all come from a woman aged 18 to 75 with a cervical HPV16 infection that either progressed to CIN3+ or cleared (not recorded which).

About this clone itself: The read ends 3 residues early relative to the CDR3; the germline J gene fills the gap. The chain employs TRBV19 and TRBJ2-6, with D possibly TRBD1 on 6 matching bases. The CDR3 is made up of 16 amino acids. The germline CDR1 and CDR2 sequences are LNHDA and SQIVND (reference sequence). V was cut by 4 bases and J by 0 bases, with 10 bases left in between. CDR3 DNA (partial): TGTGCCAGTAGTACGGGACAACCCTCTGGGGCCAACGTC. This sequence encodes CASSTGQPSGANV. In full, the CDR3 reads CASSTGQPSGANVLTF.

As concerns this clone: The read falls 3 residues short of the CDR3 end, and the missing part is taken from the germline J gene. The chain has TRBV7-2 and TRBJ2-7, with a weak D call TRBD1 (5 bases). Trimming removed 2 bases from V and 3 bases from J, with 14 bases in between. CDR1 is SGHTA and CDR2 is FQGNSA in the germline V gene. The CDR3 contains 15 residues. Partial CDR3 DNA: TGTGCCAGCAGCTTATGGGCAGGGCCCATCTACGAG. This sequence encodes CASSLWAGPIYE. The whole CDR3 sequence is CASSLWAGPIYEQYF.

Regarding this clone: Coverage ceases 3 residues before the CDR3 finishes, and the germline J gene fills in the end. V is TRBV20-1 and J is TRBJ1-1, with 9 bases lining up with TRBD1. The length of the CDR3 is 14 residues. V was clipped by 5 bases and J by 7 bases; unmatched bases: 11. Germline V gene lookup returns CDR1 DFQATT and CDR2 SNEGSKA (reference sequence). CDR3 DNA, as far as it was read: TGCAGTGCTGAAATTCCGGGACAGGGAGATGAA. It specifies CSAEIPGQGDE. The complete CDR3 sequence is CSAEIPGQGDEAFF.

Regarding this clone: With the read ending 3 residues before the CDR3 end, the germline J gene is used to fill in that end. This sequence joins TRBV5-1 and TRBJ1-3; D is undetermined. The V end lost 0 bases, the J end lost 4 bases, and 8 bases lay between the germline ends. Germline V lookup: CDR1 SGHRS, CDR2 YFSETQ. CDR3 length: 14 amino acids. The part of the CDR3 DNA that was read is TGCGCCAGCAGCTTGGAATCCAGGGGAAACACC. Amino acids: CASSLESRGNT. In full, the CDR3 is CASSLESRGNTIYF.

Note on this clone: Read data end 3 residues before the CDR3 end; the end is taken from the germline J gene. V gene TRBV7-2 combines with J gene TRBJ1-2; D unclear. Trimming cost V 3 bases and J 3 bases, with 5 bases left between them. The germline V gene has CDR1 SGHTA and CDR2 FQGNSA. The CDR3 covers 12 residues. The sequenced part of the CDR3 DNA is TGTGCCAGCAGCTTGGGCCACTATGGC. This gives the protein CASSLGHYG. From start to end, the CDR3 is CASSLGHYGYTF.

Worth noting for this clone: The CDR3 end falls 3 residues outside the read, so it is completed with the germline J gene. The same CDR3 is also encoded by other DNA sequences in this sample. The chain employs TRBV19 and TRBJ1-2, with D perhaps matching TRBD1 (6 bases). Germline-derived CDR1 and CDR2 are LNHDA and SQIVND (reference sequence). V lost 0 bases, J lost 4 bases, and 18 bases lay in between. The CDR3 is made up of 17 amino acids. CDR3 DNA (partial): TGTGCCAGTAGTATAGAACTATCGACAGGACAGTTCTATGGC. It yields the protein CASSIELSTGQFYG. The whole CDR3 sequence reads CASSIELSTGQFYGYTF.

As for this clone: The read ends 3 residues before the CDR3 terminus; that terminus is restored from the germline J gene. The chain is built from TRBV7-9 and TRBJ1-5, with 9 positions matching TRBD1. V gave up 5 bases and J gave up 8 bases; unmatched junction bases: 7. The germline CDR1 and CDR2 sequences are SEHNR and FQNEAQ (reference sequence). This CDR3 has 14 residues. The CDR3 DNA, read in part, is TGTGCCAGCAGCCCTACAGGGGGCGCGGAGCCC. This translates into CASSPTGGAEP. The entire CDR3 protein is CASSPTGGAEPQHF.

Of note for this clone: The read ends 3 residues before the CDR3 terminus; that terminus is restored from the germline J gene. J is TRBJ2-5 and V is TRBV10-3; D might be TRBD1 (5 bases). V lost 4 bases, J lost 5 bases, and 11 bases lay in between. This CDR3 has 13 residues. Looked up from germline, CDR1 is ENHRY and CDR2 is SYGVKD. Incomplete CDR3 DNA: TGTGCCATCAGTGTAAGGGCAGGGGAGACC. As protein: CAISVRAGET. In full, the CDR3 is CAISVRAGETQYF.

Points on this clone: The read ends 3 residues shy of where the CDR3 ends; the end is completed using the germline J gene. The V and J genes are TRBV5-6 and TRBJ1-6; D perhaps matches TRBD1 (5 bases). This CDR3 is 14 amino acids long. V was cut by 3 bases and J by 10 bases, with 14 bases left in between. Germline V CDR1 and CDR2: SGHDT, YYEEEE. The sequenced part of the CDR3 DNA is TGTGCCAGCAGCTCCCGACAGAACTACTCACCC. Its protein is CASSSRQNYSP. The whole CDR3 sequence reads CASSSRQNYSPLHF.

CDR3 residues: CASSSFGQGGGYGYTF. The DNA read from the CDR3 is TGTGCCAGCAGCTCTTTTGGGCAGGGAGGTGGCTATGGC. The chain has TRBV28 and TRBJ1-2; maybe TRBD1 (5 bases). The DNA ends 3 residues before the CDR3 does, and the rest of the CDR3 is filled in from the germline J gene. V was pared by 6 bases and J by 4 bases, with 21 bases between. This CDR3 has 16 residues. Germline CDR1 MDHEN, CDR2 SYDVKM.

As concerns this clone: Sequencing ends 3 residues short of the CDR3 end; the germline J gene provides the rest. The chain uses TRBV6-2 or TRBV6-3 and TRBJ1-2; D remains ambiguous. The CDR3 extends over 14 amino acids. CDR1 and CDR2 (germline): MNHEY, SVGEGT. CDR3 DNA, as far as it was read: TGTGCCAGCAGGAGTAGCGGTAGCTCCTACGAC. Its protein product is CASRSSGSSYD. The whole CDR3 reads CASRSSGSSYDYTF.

A remark on this clone: Read sequence stops 3 residues before the CDR3 end, and the germline J gene provides the missing end. The rearrangement joins TRBV20-1 to TRBJ1-5; the D gene is possibly TRBD1 (6 bases). The V and J ends lost 6 bases and 5 bases respectively, with 14 bases between them. Germline CDR1 reads DFQATT; CDR2 reads SNEGSKA (reference sequence). This CDR3 is built from 13 residues. The CDR3 is CSAGRGADQPQHF. The part of the CDR3 DNA that was read is TGCAGTGCAGGCAGGGGTGCTGATCAGCCC.